This T cell receptor beta chain was sequenced for a study of tumor-infiltrating lymphocytes in primary liver carcinoma. Starting from approximately 470 ng of total RNA, TCR beta cDNA was produced with a primer in the constant region. Generation of the TCR beta libraries relied on three nested multiplex PCR rounds using slightly modified ARM-PCR. Researchers ran the first two PCR rounds for approximately 10 cycles each with TRBV1-TRBV30 forward primers and a C-beta reverse primer. MiXCR was run by TCRdb on the multiplex PCR reads, yielding one entry per CDR3 protein. The repertoire consists of about 110,000 distinct CDR3 sequences, with 55% to 65% occurring once and the leading ten covering roughly a tenth. Unsorted bulk tissue (roughly 17-33 mg) underwent RNA and DNA co-extraction. Collection of samples drew on five separate regions of each tumor. CDR1 and CDR2 from the germline V gene are SGHVS and FQNEAQ. The CDR3 sequence is 15 residues long. V gave up 3 bases and J gave up 7 bases; unmatched junction bases: 8.

The chain combines TRBV7-8 with TRBJ2-4; 8 bases align to TRBD2. Sequenced sample: liver tumor tissue from sampling region 1. Subset: tumor region T1, superior pole. The receptor was isolated from a woman aged 60-75 years with primary liver carcinoma and hepatitis B virus infection. DNA for the CDR3: TGTGCCAGCAGCTTCTCAGCGGGAGAATTGAACATTCAGTACTTC. Protein product: CASSFSAGELNIQYF.